A selection of T cell receptor beta chains follows, all from one sample in a study of T-cell memory formation after mild COVID-19. TCRdb reprocessed the 5' RACE reads via MiXCR and lists one record per CDR3 protein. This table holds tens of thousands of distinct CDR3 sequences, about 7.4% found once. Sequenced material: PBMCs or a T cell subset sorted from them (not recorded which). Receptors originate from an adult woman who had mild COVID-19 (a few samples of this study predate the infection). Cell type and time point are not known. CDR3s include the opening cysteine and the closing phenylalanine or tryptophan. A D gene is named only where the DNA matches it firmly. Some rows have no size entry. The others give once, few or many, or a class for an expanded clone.

-,TRBV20-1,TRBJ2-1,many,CSATDTYNEQFF,TGCAGTGCTACAGACACCTACAATGAGCAGTTCTTC
TRBD1,TRBV6-2/TRBV6-3,TRBJ1-5,-,CASSYSRGTANQPQHF,TGTGCCAGCAGTTACTCGCGAGGGACAGCTAATCAGCCCCAGCATTTT
TRBD1,TRBV19,TRBJ1-1,many,CASSPWGQGHTEAFF,TGTGCCAGTAGTCCATGGGGACAGGGGCACACTGAAGCTTTCTTT
-,TRBV7-9,TRBJ1-6,many,CASTIPGQNSPLHF,TGTGCCAGCACCATACCGGGCCAGAATTCACCCCTCCACTTT
TRBD2,TRBV30,TRBJ2-3,many,CAWISRQTSGRLDTQYF,TGTGCCTGGATATCACGACAGACTAGCGGGAGGTTGGATACGCAGTATTTT
-,TRBV4-2,TRBJ1-1,many,CASSSRFGGNTEAFF,TGTGCCAGCAGCTCCCGTTTTGGAGGGAACACTGAAGCTTTCTTT
-,TRBV9,TRBJ2-7,many,CASSVEWESYEQYF,TGTGCCAGCAGCGTAGAGTGGGAATCCTACGAGCAGTACTTC
-,TRBV7-9,TRBJ2-7,medium-sized,CASSLGRIYEQYF,TGTGCCAGCAGCTTAGGGCGGATATACGAGCAGTACTTC
-,TRBV25-1,TRBJ2-7,many,CASSDPLAGAYEQYF,TGTGCCAGCAGTGACCCTCTGGCAGGGGCCTACGAGCAGTACTTC
TRBD1,TRBV29-1,TRBJ2-7,many,CSVVAGQGKYEQYF,TGCAGCGTTGTAGCGGGACAGGGGAAATACGAGCAGTACTTC
TRBD1,TRBV7-9,TRBJ1-6,many,CASSLFAAGGVLRTNSPLHF,TGTGCCAGCAGCTTATTTGCGGCAGGGGGCGTATTGAGGACTAATTCACCCCTCCACTTT